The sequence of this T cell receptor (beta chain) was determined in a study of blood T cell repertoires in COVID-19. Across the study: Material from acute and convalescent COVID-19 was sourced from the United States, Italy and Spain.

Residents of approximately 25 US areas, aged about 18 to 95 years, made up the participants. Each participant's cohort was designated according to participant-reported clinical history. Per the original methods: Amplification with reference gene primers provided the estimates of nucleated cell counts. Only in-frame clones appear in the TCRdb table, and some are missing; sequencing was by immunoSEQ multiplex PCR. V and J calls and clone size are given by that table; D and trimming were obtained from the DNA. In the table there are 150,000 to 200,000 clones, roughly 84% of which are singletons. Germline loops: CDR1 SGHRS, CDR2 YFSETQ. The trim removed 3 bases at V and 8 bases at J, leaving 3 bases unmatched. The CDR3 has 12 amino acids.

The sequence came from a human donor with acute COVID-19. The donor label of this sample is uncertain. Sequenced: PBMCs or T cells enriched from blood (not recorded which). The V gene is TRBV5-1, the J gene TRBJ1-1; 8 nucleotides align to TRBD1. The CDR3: CASSWTGTEAFF. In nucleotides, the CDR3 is TGCGCCAGCAGCTGGACAGGGACGGAAGCTTTCTTT.